This entry is about one TCR beta chain. The source of the sample is a study of Tregs in tolerant kidney transplant recipients. TCRdb keeps only in-frame clones here, not all; method: immunoSEQ multiplex PCR. The table includes 90,000 to 150,000 clones, 92% detected once. The specimen was CD4+ T cells from blood. The receptor was derived from a human donor in good health.

The CDR3 DNA follows: TGTGCCAGCAGCTTAGTGTGGAGCTCCTATAATTCACCCCTCCACTTT. This translates into CASSLVWSSYNSPLHF. The chain is built from TRBV11-2 and TRBJ1-6; D unresolved. With 1 base removed from V and 0 bases from J, the gap between germline ends came to 7 bases. CDR1 SGHAT and CDR2 FQNNGV come from the germline V gene. The CDR3 totals 16 residues.